These 26 T cell receptor beta chains came from one sample sequenced in a study of shared clonotypes between healthy human individuals. Produced via immunoSEQ multiplex PCR; TCRdb's table is partial and in-frame only. The sample has hundreds of thousands of clones, about 74% seen once. The sample was memory CD4+ T cells sorted from blood. Subset in this sample: CD45RA-negative fraction. These receptors all come from a woman aged 25 to 39 in good health.

The V gene is TRBV6-1, the J gene TRBJ1-4; D not certain. CDR1 is MNHNS, CDR2 SASEGT, per germline. V lost 4 bases and J lost 0, with 9 bases in between. The CDR3 consists of 15 residues. CDR3 nucleotide sequence: TGTGCCAGCAGTGGTTCAACAGCAACTAATGAAAAACTGTTTTTT. Translation gives CASSGSTATNEKLFF.

The chain has TRBV2 and TRBJ1-2; D not resolved. Germline V lookup: CDR1 SNHLY, CDR2 FYNNEI. The CDR3 runs 14 residues. V was pared by 1 base and J by 5 bases, with 11 bases between. The CDR3 spells CASSEVDGGYGYTF. The CDR3 nucleotides read TGTGCCAGCAGTGAAGTTGATGGAGGGTATGGCTACACCTTC.

This clone was recorded many times. The chain joins TRBV9 to TRBJ2-1; D gene unclear. V was cut by 0 bases and J by 8 bases, with 12 bases left in between. CDR3 length equals 14 residues. In germline, CDR1 is SGDLS, CDR2 YYNGEE. The CDR3 sequence is CASSVVGNPHEQFF. The DNA for the CDR3 is TGTGCCAGCAGCGTAGTAGGGAACCCCCATGAGCAGTTCTTC. Combining the CDR3 with reference TRBV9 and TRBJ2-1 gives the whole variable domain DSGVTQTPKHLITATGQRVTLRCSPRSGDLSVYWYQQSLDQGLQFLIQYYNGEERAKGNILERFSAQQFPDLHSELNLSSLELGDSALYFCASSVVGNPHEQFFGPGTRLTVL.

The V gene is TRBV5-8, the J gene TRBJ2-7; possibly TRBD1 or TRBD2 for D (5 bases each). Germline V gene sequence: CDR1 SGHTS, CDR2 YDEGEE. This CDR3 spans 13 amino acids. Trimming removed 6 bases from V and 2 bases from J, with 12 bases in between. DNA of the CDR3: TGTGCCAGCAACCGGGACCTTACCTACGAGCAGTACTTC. Protein: CASNRDLTYEQYF.

The genes are TRBV7-9 and TRBJ2-4; D uncertain. Germline values: CDR1 SEHNR, CDR2 FQNEAQ (reference sequence). This CDR3 comprises 15 residues. V gave up 1 base and J gave up 0 bases, with 7 bases separating them. CDR3 sequence: CASSLGTVAKNIQYF. As DNA, the CDR3 is TGTGCCAGCAGCTTAGGGACGGTAGCCAAAAACATTCAGTACTTC.

This clone was seen more than once but under ten times. The chain uses TRBV5-1 and TRBJ1-4; maybe TRBD1 (5 bases). Germline V gene sequence: CDR1 SGHRS, CDR2 YFSETQ. With 0 bases removed from V and 3 bases from J, the gap between germline ends came to 12 bases. CDR3 length: 16 residues. The CDR3 loop is CASSLVQGQSNEKLFF. The CDR3 region has the DNA TGCGCCAGCAGCTTGGTCCAGGGTCAATCTAATGAAAAACTGTTTTTT.

The genes are TRBV5-4 and TRBJ1-6, with no clear D. From germline, CDR1 is SGHNT and CDR2 YYREEE (reference sequence). The CDR3 has 14 residues. The ends were cut back, 0 bases at V and 7 bases at J, with 8 bases in the middle. As DNA, the CDR3 is TGTGCCAGCAGCTTGGAGGTCGGAAATTCACCCCTCCACTTT. Protein: CASSLEVGNSPLHF.

The chain recombines TRBV29-1 with TRBJ2-5; 8 nucleotides line up with TRBD1. After removal of 7 bases from V and 0 bases from J, the junction contained 1 base not matched to a gene. Looked up from germline, CDR1 is SQVTM and CDR2 is ANQGSEA. This CDR3 comprises 12 residues. The CDR3 bases are TGCAGCGGGGGACAGGACCAAGAGACCCAGTACTTC. It is translated as CSGGQDQETQYF.

This chain uses TRBV29-1 with TRBJ2-1; 11 nucleotides match TRBD2. The CDR3 is 14 amino acids. Germline V gene data show CDR1 as SQVTM and CDR2 as ANQGSEA. V dropped 8 bases and J dropped 2; count of bases not matched to a gene: 5. This CDR3 reads CSLLAGGAYNEQFF. CDR3 DNA sequence: TGCAGCTTATTAGCGGGAGGGGCCTACAATGAGCAGTTCTTC.

This sequence joins TRBV7-3 and TRBJ2-1, with 10 bases aligning to TRBD2. V lost 5 bases to trimming and J lost 3 bases; unmatched junction nucleotides: 1. CDR1 and CDR2 from the germline V gene are SGHTA and FQGTGA. The CDR3 spans 14 residues. The CDR3 DNA reads as TGTGCCAGCAGCCGGACTAGCGGCTACAATGAGCAGTTCTTC. Its protein is CASSRTSGYNEQFF.

In its sample, this clone was seen many times. The J gene is TRBJ2-7, the V gene TRBV4-1; 9 positions match TRBD1. This CDR3 is 14 amino acids long. Germline V gives CDR1 MGHRA, CDR2 YSYEKL. With V trimmed by 4 bases and J by 3 bases, 4 bases remained unmatched. The CDR3 sequence: CASSREDRGYEQYF. The CDR3 DNA reads TGCGCCAGCAGCCGCGAGGACAGGGGCTACGAGCAGTACTTC.

This clone was picked up a small number of times. The rearrangement uses TRBV4-1 and TRBJ1-5; D unclear. CDR3 length equals 17 residues. V shed 0 bases and J shed 6 bases, with 18 bases lying between them. Germline V lookup: CDR1 MGHRA, CDR2 YSYEKL. The CDR3 loop is CASSQDGYNWEAQPQHF. Written as DNA, the CDR3 is TGCGCCAGCAGCCAAGATGGGTATAATTGGGAAGCTCAGCCCCAGCATTTT.

The genes are TRBV5-1 and TRBJ1-1, with TRBD1 as a possible D gene (5 bases). This CDR3 has 16 amino acids. The V end lost 4 bases, the J end lost 1 base, and 17 bases lay between the germline ends. Germline loops: CDR1 SGHRS, CDR2 YFSETQ. The CDR3 sequence: CASSKPTGTGNTEAFF. The DNA of the CDR3 is TGCGCCAGCAGCAAACCAACCGGGACGGGGAACACTGAAGCTTTCTTT.

The chain recombines TRBV4-2 with TRBJ2-1; D is perhaps TRBD2 (6 bases). This CDR3 has 15 residues. Germline V lookup: CDR1 LGHNA, CDR2 YNFKEQ. Trimming stripped 1 base from V and 2 bases from J, with 9 bases between. The CDR3 nucleotides are TGTGCCAGCAGCCAAGTTAGCGGTGCCTACAATGAGCAGTTCTTC. This encodes CASSQVSGAYNEQFF.

This clone was seen just once. The V call is TRBV19, the J call TRBJ2-3, with D hard to call. Germline CDR1 and CDR2: LNHDA and SQIVND (reference sequence). There are 12 residues in the CDR3. V lost 6 bases, J lost 2 bases, and 6 bases lay in between. DNA of the CDR3: TGTGCCAGTAGCGATATCACAGATACGCAGTATTTT. Protein: CASSDITDTQYF.

This chain links TRBV5-6 with TRBJ1-4, with unresolved D. This CDR3 comprises 14 residues. Trimming shortened V by 3 bases and J by 7 bases, and 13 bases separated the two germline ends. CDR1 and CDR2 from the germline V gene are SGHDT and YYEEEE. The CDR3 sequence: CASSYEGVGEKLFF. The CDR3 DNA sequence: TGTGCCAGCAGCTACGAGGGAGTAGGTGAAAAACTGTTTTTT.

The rearrangement links TRBV5-1 to TRBJ2-5; unclear D gene. Germline lookup yields CDR1 SGHRS and CDR2 YFSETQ. The V end lost 0 bases, the J end lost 5 bases, and 11 bases lay between the germline ends. This CDR3 has 14 residues. CDR3 sequence: CASSLAYLGETQYF. As DNA, the CDR3 is TGCGCCAGCAGCTTGGCCTATTTGGGGGAGACCCAGTACTTC.

The chain uses TRBV6-6 and TRBJ2-6; 7 nucleotides line up with TRBD2. Germline CDR1 reads MNHNY; CDR2 reads SVGAGI (reference sequence). CDR3 length: 15 amino acids. The ends lost 8 bases at V and 2 bases at J; junction bases unmatched: 6. The CDR3 bases are TGTGCCAGCGACCACGCGGGGGCTGGGGCCAACGTCCTGACTTTC. The encoded protein is CASDHAGAGANVLTF.

The chain is built from TRBV14 and TRBJ2-2; no definite D call. Per the germline V gene, CDR1 is SGHDN and CDR2 is FVKESK. This CDR3 has 12 residues. Trimming removed 5 bases from V and 4 bases from J, with 5 bases in between. CDR3 DNA: TGTGCCAGCAGCAAGCGCACCGGGGAGCTGTTTTTT. Its translation: CASSKRTGELFF. Using reference TRBV14 and TRBJ2-2 for the parts outside the CDR3, the full variable domain is EAGVTQFPSHSVIEKGQTVTLRCDPISGHDNLYWYRRVMGKEIKFLLHFVKESKQDESGMPNNRFLAERTGGTYSTLKVQPAELEDSGVYFCASSKRTGELFFGEGSRLTVL.

Regarding this clone: It differs at one base from a far larger clone, so likely a read error. Other DNA sequences in the sample encode the same CDR3. V and J are TRBV5-1 and TRBJ2-1; no definite D call. The CDR3 length is 15 residues. The germline V gene encodes CDR1 SGHRS and CDR2 YFSETQ. Trimming removed 2 bases from V and 0 bases from J, with 9 bases in between. The CDR3 reads CASSFDSSSYNEQFF. CDR3 coding DNA: TGCGCCAGCAGCTTTGACTCGAGCTCCTACAATGAGCAGTTCTTC.

V and J are TRBV28 and TRBJ2-7, with 11 bases identical to TRBD2. Germline loops: CDR1 MDHEN, CDR2 SYDVKM. The CDR3 covers 16 residues. Losses at the gene ends were 6 bases for V and 2 bases for J; bases not matched to a gene: 9. In DNA, the CDR3 is TGTGCCAGCAGCCCACCCGGGACTAGCGGAACCTACGAGCAGTACTTC. The encoded protein is CASSPPGTSGTYEQYF.

This clone turned up a few times. The chain combines TRBV29-1 with TRBJ2-7; 7 bases are a match to TRBD1. The CDR3 has 13 residues. The V and J ends lost 7 bases and 4 bases, in that order; junction bases with no gene match: 10. The germline V gene encodes CDR1 SQVTM and CDR2 ANQGSEA. The CDR3 bases are TGCAGCGCCACAGGGGTTAGCGCTTACGAGCAGTACTTC. Translation gives CSATGVSAYEQYF.

This clone has just a few counts. The DNA of the CDR3 is TGCGCCAGCAGTGAACGGCGGGGGAACACTGAAGCTTTCTTT. Its translation is CASSERRGNTEAFF. The chain carries TRBV10-1 and TRBJ1-1; D ambiguous. CDR3 length: 14 amino acids. Germline V lookup: CDR1 WNHNN, CDR2 SYGVQD (reference sequence). Trimming left V 3 bases short and J 1 base short, with 9 bases between.

V and J are TRBV21-1 and TRBJ1-1; TRBD1 is the table's D call, not checked against the DNA. TRBV21-1 is a known pseudogene. The CDR3 length is 18 residues. The CDR3 loop reads CASSKVGRRGLMNTEAFF. The CDR3 bases are TGTGCCAGCAGCAAAGTTGGGCGCAGGGGCCTAATGAACACTGAAGCTTTCTTT.

The chain joins TRBV6-5 to TRBJ2-5; D unclear. V was clipped by 0 bases and J by 4 bases, with 9 bases between them. Germline values: CDR1 MNHEY, CDR2 SVGAGI. This CDR3 comprises 14 residues. CDR3 DNA sequence: TGTGCCAGCAGTTACTCTCCGGGCGCAGAGACCCAGTACTTC. Protein sequence: CASSYSPGAETQYF.

This clone was counted many times. The CDR3 DNA sequence: TGTGCCAGCAGTGGCCGGCTCCGGGACAGGGATAACTATGGCTACACCTTC. Translation: CASSGRLRDRDNYGYTF. The chain uses TRBV6-1 and TRBJ1-2; TRBD1 matches 9 bases. V shed 4 bases, J shed 1 base, and the junction held 10 bases outside the gene matches. The CDR3 is made up of 17 amino acids. Per germline, CDR1 MNHNS and CDR2 SASEGT.